One T cell receptor beta chain is described in this entry. Its cognate antigen is unknown. The sample comes from a study of memory CD4+ T cells and cytomegalovirus serostatus. Study-level background: Donors were healthy Belgian adults, fewer than ten CMV seropositive and under 30 seronegative. Whole-study results and caveats: About 40% of the roughly 150 known CMV-associated TCRbeta sequences appeared in CD4+ memory.

The germline CDR1 and CDR2 sequences are MNHNS and SASEGT. The germline V and J ends were trimmed by 7 bases and 2 bases, with 11 bases remaining between them. This CDR3 spans 13 amino acids. Single viable CD3+CD4+CD8-CD45RO+ cells were sorted as the memory CD4+ T cells. Per the study methods: After removing out-of-frame reads, 2 million to 2.5 million distinct TCRbeta sequences remained. Sequencing was performed with immunoSEQ multiplex PCR; in TCRdb, only in-frame clones are kept and a portion is missing. The V and J calls and clone size come from that table; D and trimming were worked out from the DNA. The sample shows about 45,000 clones, under 80% of them seen only once.

The chain employs TRBV6-1 and TRBJ1-2; tentatively, D is TRBD1 (6 bases). This clonotype originated in an adult in good health and CMV-seronegative. Specimen: memory CD4+ T cells from blood. The CDR3 reads CASTKDRNYGYTF. CDR3 nucleotide sequence: TGTGCCAGCACCAAGGACAGAAACTATGGCTACACCTTC.